Each of the 12 T cell receptor beta chains below was sequenced from the same sample in a study of T cells in tuberculosis. Profiled with immunoSEQ multiplex PCR; TCRdb holds only in-frame clones, not every one. Among approximately 31,000 clones listed, about 95% were seen once. Sample: PBMCs. These receptors came from a donor between 5 and 29 years old with latent tuberculosis or without tuberculosis infection.

The V gene is TRBV14, the J gene TRBJ1-2; 7 nucleotides line up with TRBD1. From germline, CDR1 is SGHDN and CDR2 FVKESK. V dropped 3 bases and J dropped 0; count of bases not matched to a gene: 1. This CDR3 has 14 residues. CDR3 protein: CASSHQGANYGYTF. The CDR3 DNA reads as TGTGCCAGCAGCCACCAGGGGGCTAACTATGGCTACACCTTC.

The chain employs TRBV7-3 and TRBJ2-7; D may be TRBD1 (6 bases). Trimming cost V 5 bases and J 1 base, with 9 bases left between them. CDR1 and CDR2 (germline): SGHTA, FQGTGA. The CDR3 totals 13 residues. CDR3 sequence: CASSHGQSYEQYF. The CDR3 nucleotides read TGTGCCAGCAGCCACGGACAGTCCTACGAGCAGTACTTC.

V and J are TRBV29-1 and TRBJ1-4, with D unclear. Germline V CDR1 and CDR2: SQVTM, ANQGSEA. V was shortened by 4 bases and J by 7 bases, with 4 bases between the two germline ends. The CDR3 extends over 10 amino acids. The CDR3, as DNA: TGCAGCGTTGGGGCTGAAAAACTGTTTTTT. It specifies CSVGAEKLFF.

The gene calls are TRBV7-3 and TRBJ2-2, with D possibly being TRBD2 (6 bases). Between the trimmed V and J ends, which lost 3 bases and 6 bases, there was a span of 20 bases. CDR1 SGHTA and CDR2 FQGTGA come from the germline V gene. The CDR3 has 17 amino acids. CDR3 residues: CASSLGLGGTEAGELFF. The CDR3, as DNA: TGTGCCAGCAGCTTGGGCCTAGGCGGGACCGAGGCCGGGGAGCTGTTTTTT.

This sequence joins TRBV28 and TRBJ1-2; tentatively, D is TRBD1 (6 bases). Germline V gene lookup returns CDR1 MDHEN and CDR2 SYDVKM. The V end was cut by 2 bases, the J end by 5 bases, with 15 bases between. The CDR3 has 15 residues. CDR3 protein: CASSLLTTGKYGYTF. CDR3 DNA: TGTGCCAGCAGTTTACTTACGACAGGCAAATATGGCTACACCTTC.

This clone was counted once. The chain is built from TRBV29-1 and TRBJ1-1; no reliable D call. The germline CDR1 and CDR2 sequences are SQVTM and ANQGSEA. The length of the CDR3 is 13 residues. The V end was cut by 6 bases, the J end by 1 base, with 12 bases between. This CDR3 reads CSVSRATNTEAFF. CDR3 DNA: TGCAGCGTCTCGAGAGCAACGAACACTGAAGCTTTCTTT.

The chain carries TRBV28 and TRBJ1-1, with a possible D match to TRBD1 (5 bases). The CDR3 consists of 12 residues. V lost 11 bases and J 1 base, leaving 11 bases between the germline ends. Germline assignment: CDR1 MDHEN and CDR2 SYDVKM. In nucleotides, the CDR3 is TGTGCCGGCCGAAGGGGGAACACTGAAGCTTTCTTT. It encodes CAGRRGNTEAFF.

This chain links TRBV5-1 with TRBJ2-1; tentatively, D is TRBD2 (7 bases). Per germline, CDR1 SGHRS and CDR2 YFSETQ. V was shortened by 0 bases and J by 0 bases, with 10 bases between the two germline ends. The CDR3 spans 16 residues. CDR3 sequence: CASSLAGGSSYNEQFF. In DNA form, the CDR3 reads TGCGCCAGCAGCTTGGCGGGGGGCAGCTCCTACAATGAGCAGTTCTTC. The whole variable domain, filled in from reference TRBV5-1 and TRBJ2-1, reads KAGVTQTPRYLIKTRGQQVTLSCSPISGHRSVSWYQQTPGQGLQFLFEYFSETQRNKGNFPGRFSGRQFSNSRSEMNVSTLELGDSALYLCASSLAGGSSYNEQFFGPGTRLTVL.

As DNA, the CDR3 is TGCGCCAGCAGCCAGAAAGCAATCCGGGACAGGGGTGTATATGAGCAGTTCTTC. Amino acids: CASSQKAIRDRGVYEQFF. The V gene is TRBV4-1, the J gene TRBJ2-1; 10 nucleotides line up with TRBD1. The CDR3 runs to 18 residues. V shed 3 bases and J 8 bases; nucleotides not matched to a gene: 16. Germline V gene lookup returns CDR1 MGHRA and CDR2 YSYEKL.

J is TRBJ2-3 and V is TRBV11-2; 12 bases line up with TRBD2. The trim removed 1 base at V and 7 bases at J, leaving 3 bases unmatched. The CDR3 sequence is 15 residues long. Germline CDR1 SGHAT, CDR2 FQNNGV. The CDR3 nucleotides read TGTGCCAGCAGCTTAGGGACTAGCGGGGCGAATACGCAGTATTTT. This codes for CASSLGTSGANTQYF.

The chain has TRBV7-2 and TRBJ2-1; a weak D match, TRBD2 (6 bases). The CDR3 has 13 amino acids. The germline CDR1 and CDR2 sequences are SGHTA and FQGNSA. V lost 5 bases, J lost 6 bases, and 11 bases lay in between. The CDR3 reads CASSPYGGNEQFF. For the CDR3, the DNA is TGTGCCAGCAGCCCTTACGGGGGCAATGAGCAGTTCTTC.

The gene calls are TRBV2 and TRBJ2-2, with 16 bases matching TRBD2. The V gene's germline CDR1 is SNHLY and CDR2 FYNNEI. The CDR3 spans 17 residues. With V trimmed by 6 bases and J by 4 bases, 5 bases remained unmatched. DNA for the CDR3: TGTGCCAGCAGCCCGGGACTAGCGGGAGGGTCCACCGGGGAGCTGTTTTTT. This sequence encodes CASSPGLAGGSTGELFF.